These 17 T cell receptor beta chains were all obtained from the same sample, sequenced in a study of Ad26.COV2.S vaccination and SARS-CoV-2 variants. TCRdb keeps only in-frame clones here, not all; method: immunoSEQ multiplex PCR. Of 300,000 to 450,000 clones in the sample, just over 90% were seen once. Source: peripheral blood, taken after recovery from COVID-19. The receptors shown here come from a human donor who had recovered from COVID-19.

Written as DNA, the CDR3 is TGTGCCAGCAGTGAAAGTCTCTCTGGTGTTATACAAGAGACCCAGTACTTC. Translating gives CASSESLSGVIQETQYF. The rearrangement links TRBV6-1 to TRBJ2-5; D ambiguous. The V gene's germline CDR1 is MNHNS and CDR2 SASEGT. CDR3 length: 17 residues. Trimming removed 2 bases at V and 2 bases at J, with 18 bases between.

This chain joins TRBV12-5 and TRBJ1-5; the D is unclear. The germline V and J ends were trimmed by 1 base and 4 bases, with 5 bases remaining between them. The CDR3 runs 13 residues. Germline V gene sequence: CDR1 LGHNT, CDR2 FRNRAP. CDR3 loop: CASGLALNQPQHF. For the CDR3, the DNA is TGTGCTAGTGGTTTGGCACTAAATCAGCCCCAGCATTTT.

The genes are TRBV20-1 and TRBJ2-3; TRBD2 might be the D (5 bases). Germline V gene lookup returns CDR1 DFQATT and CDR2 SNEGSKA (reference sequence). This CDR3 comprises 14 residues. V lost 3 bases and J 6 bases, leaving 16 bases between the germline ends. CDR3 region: CSASEGARADTQYF. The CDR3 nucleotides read TGCAGTGCTAGTGAGGGAGCAAGAGCGGATACGCAGTATTTT.

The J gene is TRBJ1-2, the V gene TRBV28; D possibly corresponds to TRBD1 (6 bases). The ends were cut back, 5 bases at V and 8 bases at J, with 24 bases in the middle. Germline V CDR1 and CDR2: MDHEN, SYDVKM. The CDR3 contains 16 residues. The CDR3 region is CASSVFGPTGIEGYTF. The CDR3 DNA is TGTGCCAGCAGTGTTTTTGGTCCGACAGGAATTGAGGGCTACACCTTC.

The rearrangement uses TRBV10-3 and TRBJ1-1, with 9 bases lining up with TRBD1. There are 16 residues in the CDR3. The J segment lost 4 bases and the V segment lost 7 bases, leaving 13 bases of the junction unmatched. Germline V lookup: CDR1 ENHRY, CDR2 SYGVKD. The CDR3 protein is CAINPGQGVRGTEAFF. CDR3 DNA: TGTGCCATCAACCCGGGACAGGGAGTGCGTGGCACTGAAGCTTTCTTT.

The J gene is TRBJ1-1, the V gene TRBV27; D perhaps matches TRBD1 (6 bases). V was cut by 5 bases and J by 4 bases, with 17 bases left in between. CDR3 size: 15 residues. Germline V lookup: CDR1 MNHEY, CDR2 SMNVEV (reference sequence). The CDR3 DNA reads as TGTGCCAGCAGTCTTTACAACCGAGGGGGCACTGAAGCTTTCTTT. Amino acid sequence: CASSLYNRGGTEAFF.

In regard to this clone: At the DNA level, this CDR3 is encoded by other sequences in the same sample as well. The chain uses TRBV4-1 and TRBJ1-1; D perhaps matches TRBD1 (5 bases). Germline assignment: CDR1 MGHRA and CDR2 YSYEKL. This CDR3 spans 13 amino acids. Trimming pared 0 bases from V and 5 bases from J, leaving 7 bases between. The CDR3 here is CASSQDGGTEAFF. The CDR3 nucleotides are TGCGCCAGCAGCCAAGATGGGGGGACTGAAGCTTTCTTT.

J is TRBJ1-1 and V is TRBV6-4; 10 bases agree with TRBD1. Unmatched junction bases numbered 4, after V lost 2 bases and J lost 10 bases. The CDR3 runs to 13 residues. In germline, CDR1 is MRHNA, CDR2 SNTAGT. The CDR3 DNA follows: TGTGCCAGCAGTGACGGGACAGGGGAGAGAGCTTTCTTT. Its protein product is CASSDGTGERAFF.

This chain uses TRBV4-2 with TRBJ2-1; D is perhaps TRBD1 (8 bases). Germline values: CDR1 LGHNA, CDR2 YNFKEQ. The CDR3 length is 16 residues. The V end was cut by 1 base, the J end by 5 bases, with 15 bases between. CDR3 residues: CASSQGGGQADNEQFF. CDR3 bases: TGTGCCAGCAGCCAAGGGGGGGGACAGGCGGACAATGAGCAGTTCTTC.

The CDR3 protein is CASSLGQGSGNTIYF. The CDR3 DNA follows: TGTGCCAGCAGCTTGGGCCAGGGCTCTGGAAACACCATATATTTT. V and J are TRBV11-3 and TRBJ1-3; possible D gene TRBD1, 5 bases. Germline-derived CDR1 and CDR2 are SGHNT and YENEEA. V lost 3 bases, J lost 0 bases, and 9 bases lay in between. This CDR3 region has 15 residues.

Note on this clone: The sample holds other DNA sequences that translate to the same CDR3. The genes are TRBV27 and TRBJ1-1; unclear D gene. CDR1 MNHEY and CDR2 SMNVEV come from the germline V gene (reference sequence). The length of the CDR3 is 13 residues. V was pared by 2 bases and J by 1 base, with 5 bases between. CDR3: CASSLLSNTEAFF. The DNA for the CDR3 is TGTGCCAGCAGTTTACTCTCGAACACTGAAGCTTTCTTT.

The CDR3 sequence is CASSIQGGTEAFF. In DNA form, the CDR3 reads TGTGCCAGCAGTATACAGGGGGGCACTGAAGCTTTCTTT. The chain couples TRBV6-5 to TRBJ1-1, with 8 bases fitting TRBD1. Germline CDR1 and CDR2: MNHEY and SVGAGI. CDR3 length: 13 amino acids. The J segment lost 4 bases and the V segment lost 5 bases, leaving 3 bases of the junction unmatched.

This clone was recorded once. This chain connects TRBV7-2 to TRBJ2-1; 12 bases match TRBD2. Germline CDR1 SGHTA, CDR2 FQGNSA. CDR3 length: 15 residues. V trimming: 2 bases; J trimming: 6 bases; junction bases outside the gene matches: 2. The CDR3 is CASSLSSGGGNEQFF. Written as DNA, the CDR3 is TGTGCCAGCAGCTTATCTAGCGGGGGGGGCAATGAGCAGTTCTTC.

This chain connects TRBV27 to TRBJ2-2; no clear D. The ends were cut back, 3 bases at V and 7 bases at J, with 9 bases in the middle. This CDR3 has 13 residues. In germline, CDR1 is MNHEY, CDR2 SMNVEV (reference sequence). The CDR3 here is CASSFVLNGELFF. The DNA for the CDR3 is TGTGCCAGCAGTTTTGTGTTGAACGGGGAGCTGTTTTTT.

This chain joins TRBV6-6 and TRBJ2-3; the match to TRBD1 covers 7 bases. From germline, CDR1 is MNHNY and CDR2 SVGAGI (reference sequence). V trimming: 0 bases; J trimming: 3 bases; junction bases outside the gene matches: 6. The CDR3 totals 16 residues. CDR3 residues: CASSYSTGVWTDTQYF. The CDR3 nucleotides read TGTGCCAGCAGTTACTCCACAGGGGTGTGGACAGATACGCAGTATTTT.

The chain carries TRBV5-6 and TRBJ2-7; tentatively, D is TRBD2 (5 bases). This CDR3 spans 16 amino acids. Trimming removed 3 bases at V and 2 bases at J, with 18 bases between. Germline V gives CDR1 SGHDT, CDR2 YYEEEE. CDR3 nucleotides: TGTGCCAGCAGCTCCAAATCCGCGGGCAGTCCCTACGAGCAGTACTTC. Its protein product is CASSSKSAGSPYEQYF.

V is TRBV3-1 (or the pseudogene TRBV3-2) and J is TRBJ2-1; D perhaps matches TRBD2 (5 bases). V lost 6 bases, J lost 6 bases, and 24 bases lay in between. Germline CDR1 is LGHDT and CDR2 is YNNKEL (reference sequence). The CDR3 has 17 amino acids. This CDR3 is CASSPLGVLIVSNEQFF. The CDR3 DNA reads TGTGCCAGCAGTCCCCTCGGGGTCCTTATCGTTTCCAATGAGCAGTTCTTC.